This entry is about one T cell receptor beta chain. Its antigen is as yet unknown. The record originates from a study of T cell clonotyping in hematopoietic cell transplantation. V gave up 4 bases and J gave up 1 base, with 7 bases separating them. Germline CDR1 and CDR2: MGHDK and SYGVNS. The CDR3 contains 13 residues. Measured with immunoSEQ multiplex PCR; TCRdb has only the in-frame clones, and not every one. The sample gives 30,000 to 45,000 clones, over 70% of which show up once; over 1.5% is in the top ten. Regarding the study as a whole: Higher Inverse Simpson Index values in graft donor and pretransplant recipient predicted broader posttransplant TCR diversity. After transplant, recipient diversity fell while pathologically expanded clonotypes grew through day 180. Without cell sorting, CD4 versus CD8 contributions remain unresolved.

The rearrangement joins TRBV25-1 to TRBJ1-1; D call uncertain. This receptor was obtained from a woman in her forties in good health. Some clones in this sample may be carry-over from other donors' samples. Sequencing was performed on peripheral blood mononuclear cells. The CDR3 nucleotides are TGTGCCAGCAGTGGGTCCCGGAACACTGAAGCTTTCTTT. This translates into CASSGSRNTEAFF. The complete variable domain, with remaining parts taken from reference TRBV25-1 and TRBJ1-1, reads EADIYQTPRYLVIGTGKKITLECSQTMGHDKMYWYQQDPGMELHLIHYSYGVNSTEKGDLSSESTVSRIRTEHFPLTLESARPSHTSQYLCASSGSRNTEAFFGQGTRLTVV.